This section outlines one T cell receptor beta chain sequence together with its context. Antigen: not known. Looked up from germline, CDR1 is SNHLY and CDR2 is FYNNEI. The CDR3 covers 15 residues. V was clipped by 0 bases and J by 10 bases, with 13 bases between them. The data were produced by immunoSEQ multiplex PCR, yet TCRdb's version contains in-frame clones alone and is incomplete. This repertoire shows tens of thousands of clones, 70% to 80% found once; its top ten account for approximately 17%. Expansion with viral peptide pools was applied to antigen-specific CD4+ T cells by the ViraFEST assay prior to sequencing. It was after approximately 11 days of culture that CD4+ T cells were isolated. According to PCR results, the person was infected with SARS-CoV-2 between March and December 2020. Approximately 2 million PBMC per well received approximately 10 IU/ml IL-2 and roughly 10 ug/ml peptides in culture.

The sample belongs to a study of vaccination effects on CD4 cells after COVID-19. The sequence was collected from a human donor who had a prior SARS-CoV-2 infection. The sequenced sample was CD4+ T cells from PBMCs cultured with HCoV-NL63 spike peptides, obtained before COVID-19 vaccination. The chain joins TRBV2 to TRBJ1-6, with unresolved D. The DNA of the CDR3 is TGTGCCAGCAGTGAAGCTTCCGCGACCAGATCACCCCTCCACTTT. Translated: CASSEASATRSPLHF.